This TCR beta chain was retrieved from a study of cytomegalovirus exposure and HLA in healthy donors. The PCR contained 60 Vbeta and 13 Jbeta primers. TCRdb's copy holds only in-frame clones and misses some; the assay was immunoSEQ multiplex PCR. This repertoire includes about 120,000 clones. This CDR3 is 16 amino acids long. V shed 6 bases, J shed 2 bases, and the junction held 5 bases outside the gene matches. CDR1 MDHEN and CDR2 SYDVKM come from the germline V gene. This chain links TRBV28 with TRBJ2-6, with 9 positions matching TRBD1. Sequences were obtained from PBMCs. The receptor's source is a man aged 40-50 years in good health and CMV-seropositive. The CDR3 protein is CASRPTGGAGANVLTF. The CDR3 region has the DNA TGTGCCAGCAGGCCAACAGGGGGCGCTGGGGCCAACGTCCTGACTTTC.